The 23 T cell receptor beta chains presented below share a single source sample, sequenced in a study of low-dose radiotherapy and immunotherapy resistance in tumors. Regarding time point: after trial treatment. As to treatment: LDRT plus nivolumab, ipilimumab, low-dose cyclophosphamide and aspirin (RACIN trial). Alpha- and beta-chain coverage of first-strand cDNA came from TRAV- and TRBV-specific primers. TCR amplification used 20 to 25 PCR cycles, a constant-region primer and a V-primer adapter. A single record per CDR3 protein comes from TCRdb applying MiXCR to the reads. The sample gives some 46,000 distinct CDR3 sequences, around a quarter of which show up once; roughly a tenth is in the top ten. The sample was PBMCs, taken after low-dose radiotherapy plus immunotherapy. These receptors all come from a male donor with prostate cancer.

This clonotype was picked up many times. The V and J genes are TRBV5-1 and TRBJ2-1; 7 nucleotides align to TRBD2. V gave up 4 bases and J gave up 6 bases; unmatched junction bases: 13. The CDR3 is 16 residues long. The germline V gene has CDR1 SGHRS and CDR2 YFSETQ. Written as DNA, the CDR3 is TGCGCCAGCAGCCTCCGGACTAGGGGTTCATTCAATGAGCAGTTCTTC. Protein: CASSLRTRGSFNEQFF.

This clonotype has at least ten counts. J is TRBJ2-7 and V is TRBV5-1; 8 nucleotides align to TRBD1. Looked up from germline, CDR1 is SGHRS and CDR2 is YFSETQ. This CDR3 has 15 residues. Trimming took 3 bases from V and 3 from J; bases not matched to a gene: 8. CDR3 DNA sequence: TGCGCCAGCAGCTCAGAATTTACAGGGGGCTACGAGCAGTACTTC. Translated: CASSSEFTGGYEQYF. Full variable domain (outside the CDR3, taken from reference TRBV5-1 and TRBJ2-7): KAGVTQTPRYLIKTRGQQVTLSCSPISGHRSVSWYQQTPGQGLQFLFEYFSETQRNKGNFPGRFSGRQFSNSRSEMNVSTLELGDSALYLCASSSEFTGGYEQYFGPGTRLTVT.

The chain couples TRBV28 to TRBJ2-7, with TRBD2 as a possible D gene (7 bases). The CDR3 length is 15 residues. Germline CDR1 and CDR2: MDHEN and SYDVKM. V was clipped by 6 bases and J by 6 bases, with 21 bases between them. The CDR3 nucleotides are TGTGCCAGCAGATCCTCAGGGGCGGGGGCCCCCGAGCAGTACTTC. This encodes CASRSSGAGAPEQYF.

This clonotype appeared many times. The chain has TRBV30 and TRBJ2-7; the match to TRBD1 covers 8 bases. The germline V gene has CDR1 GTSNPN and CDR2 SVGIG (reference sequence). With V trimmed by 2 bases and J by 1 base, 7 bases remained unmatched. This CDR3 has 15 amino acids. The CDR3 DNA reads TGTGCCTGGAGTCCCTATAGACAGGGGTCCTACGAGCAGTACTTC. It is translated as CAWSPYRQGSYEQYF. Based on the CDR3 plus reference TRBV30 and TRBJ2-7, the full variable domain is SQTIHQWPATLVQPVGSPLSLECTVEGTSNPNLYWYRQAAGRGLQLLFYSVGIGQISSEVPQNLSASRPQDRQFILSSKKLLLSDSGFYLCAWSPYRQGSYEQYFGPGTRLTVT.

At least ten counts were recorded for this clonotype. The chain employs TRBV4-1 and TRBJ1-1; D unclear. Trimming shortened V by 0 bases and J by 6 bases, and 8 bases separated the two germline ends. Germline CDR1 MGHRA, CDR2 YSYEKL. This CDR3 is 13 amino acids long. The CDR3 here is CASSQDPAAEAFF. CDR3 bases: TGCGCCAGCAGCCAAGATCCGGCAGCTGAAGCTTTCTTT.

This clonotype has at least ten counts. The chain uses TRBV29-1 and TRBJ1-2; 9 nucleotides align to TRBD1. The length of the CDR3 is 13 residues. Germline V gene data show CDR1 as SQVTM and CDR2 as ANQGSEA. Germline trimming cut 5 bases from V and 8 bases from J; bases unmatched to any gene: 9. The CDR3, as DNA: TGCAGCGTTACCACAGGGGGCGCCCTGGGCTACACCTTC. Amino acid sequence: CSVTTGGALGYTF.

There are many counts of this clonotype. CDR3 region: CARKPLSDEQFF. The CDR3 nucleotides read TGTGCCAGGAAACCCCTCTCGGATGAGCAGTTCTTC. The chain joins TRBV7-9 to TRBJ2-1; D is uncertain. Germline CDR1 and CDR2: SEHNR and FQNEAQ (reference sequence). The CDR3 covers 12 residues. The V end was cut by 9 bases, the J end by 8 bases, with 14 bases between.

The J gene is TRBJ1-2, the V gene TRBV28; 8 bases are shared with TRBD1. V lost 10 bases and J lost 8; bases outside the gene matches: 9. This CDR3 has 12 residues. The germline gives CDR1 MDHEN, CDR2 SYDVKM. CDR3 in DNA: TGTGCCACTATCCGGACAGGGAAGGGCTACACCTTC. This encodes CATIRTGKGYTF.

This clonotype came up many times. This chain connects TRBV13 to TRBJ2-1; weak D call: TRBD2 (5 bases). This CDR3 contains 11 residues. Trimming pared 7 bases from V and 8 bases from J, leaving 9 bases between. Germline assignment: CDR1 PRHDT and CDR2 FYEKMQ (reference sequence). The DNA for the CDR3 is TGTGCCAGCAACCCGGGGTATGAGCAGTTCTTC. It specifies CASNPGYEQFF.

The chain carries TRBV20-1 and TRBJ2-7; 14 bases map to TRBD2. This CDR3 contains 14 residues. V lost 6 bases and J lost 6; bases outside the gene matches: 7. CDR1 and CDR2 from the germline V gene are DFQATT and SNEGSKA (reference sequence). For the CDR3, the DNA is TGCAGTGCCCCGACTAGCGGGAGGGCCCCCGAGCAGTACTTC. Protein sequence: CSAPTSGRAPEQYF.

The chain is built from TRBV2 and TRBJ2-7, with a weak D call TRBD2 (5 bases). Germline values: CDR1 SNHLY, CDR2 FYNNEI. The ends were cut back, 7 bases at V and 3 bases at J, with 10 bases in the middle. The CDR3 covers 12 residues. DNA of the CDR3: TGTGCCAGCACCCAAGACTACTACGAGCAGTACTTC. This sequence encodes CASTQDYYEQYF.

The V gene is TRBV28, the J gene TRBJ1-2; D remains ambiguous. Germline CDR1 and CDR2: MDHEN and SYDVKM. The CDR3 extends over 12 amino acids. V was cut by 7 bases and J by 5 bases, with 11 bases left in between. Here the CDR3 reads CASTPMGYGYTF. In DNA, the CDR3 is TGTGCCAGCACCCCGATGGGATATGGCTACACCTTC.

This chain links TRBV28 with TRBJ1-1; 7 nucleotides line up with TRBD1. Germline CDR1 MDHEN, CDR2 SYDVKM. J was trimmed by 3 bases and V by 6 bases; bases with no gene match: 10. The CDR3 spans 15 residues. The CDR3 loop reads CASSFRGNRDTEAFF. The CDR3 DNA reads TGTGCCAGCAGCTTCAGGGGGAATCGGGACACTGAAGCTTTCTTT.

The chain combines TRBV29-1 with TRBJ2-1; TRBD2 agrees at 7 bases. Losses at the gene ends were 0 bases for V and 9 bases for J; bases not matched to a gene: 2. In germline, CDR1 is SQVTM, CDR2 ANQGSEA. The CDR3 sequence is 12 residues long. CDR3 sequence reads: CSVEEGRAEQFF. In nucleotides, the CDR3 is TGCAGCGTTGAAGAGGGGAGGGCTGAGCAGTTCTTC.

This clonotype was recorded many times. The chain links TRBV7-9 to TRBJ1-2; D call uncertain. Between the trimmed V and J ends, which lost 1 base and 4 bases, there was a span of 13 bases. The CDR3 spans 15 residues. Germline CDR1 reads SEHNR; CDR2 reads FQNEAQ (reference sequence). The CDR3 loop is CASSLGRDGFYGYTF. CDR3 in DNA: TGTGCCAGCAGCTTAGGAAGAGACGGGTTCTATGGCTACACCTTC.

The chain combines TRBV11-2 with TRBJ2-1, with D hard to call. Germline CDR1 and CDR2: SGHAT and FQNNGV. Trimming shortened V by 0 bases and J by 8 bases, and 8 bases separated the two germline ends. The length of the CDR3 is 13 residues. The CDR3, as DNA: TGTGCCAGCAGCTTAGATCTAAGGGATGAGCAGTTCTTC. Translated: CASSLDLRDEQFF.

This clonotype came up many times. The chain links TRBV4-1 to TRBJ1-6; the D gene is possibly TRBD1 (6 bases). Trimming stripped 4 bases from V and 7 bases from J, with 17 bases between. This CDR3 has 16 amino acids. The germline V gene has CDR1 MGHRA and CDR2 YSYEKL. CDR3 residues: CASSLSGTQINSPLHF. Here the CDR3 DNA reads TGCGCCAGCAGCCTTTCCGGGACACAAATCAATTCACCCCTCCACTTT.

This sequence joins TRBV5-6 and TRBJ2-6; possibly TRBD1 or TRBD2 for D (5 bases each). CDR3 length: 13 amino acids. Germline lookup yields CDR1 SGHDT and CDR2 YYEEEE. V was trimmed by 5 bases and J by 4 bases, leaving 7 bases between them. The CDR3 here is CASRGTGANVLTF. CDR3 coding DNA: TGTGCCAGCAGGGGGACGGGGGCCAACGTCCTGACTTTC.

The rearrangement joins TRBV27 to TRBJ2-7; no clear D. Germline CDR1 and CDR2: MNHEY and SMNVEV (reference sequence). Trimming removed 6 bases from V and 2 bases from J, with 17 bases in between. CDR3 length: 15 residues. The CDR3 loop is CASRKPAGGTYEQYF. The CDR3 DNA reads TGTGCCAGCAGGAAACCGGCAGGCGGTACCTACGAGCAGTACTTC.

The V call is TRBV9, the J call TRBJ2-2, with no clear D. There are 15 residues in the CDR3. CDR1 and CDR2 (germline): SGDLS, YYNGEE. V was cut by 0 bases and J by 4 bases, with 10 bases left in between. CDR3 sequence reads: CASSVGLATTGELFF. As DNA, the CDR3 is TGTGCCAGCAGCGTAGGATTGGCCACCACCGGGGAGCTGTTTTTT.

This clonotype is labeled medium-sized. The rearrangement links TRBV4-3 to TRBJ2-7; 11 nucleotides line up with TRBD2. The V and J ends lost 4 bases and 4 bases, in that order; junction bases with no gene match: 9. Germline CDR1 is LGHNA and CDR2 is YSLEER. CDR3 size: 16 residues. CDR3 nucleotide sequence: TGCGCCAGCAGCCCGAAGGGACTAGCGGAACCATACGAGCAGTACTTC. Translation: CASSPKGLAEPYEQYF.

This clonotype occurred many times. The rearrangement uses TRBV5-1 and TRBJ2-5; either TRBD1 or TRBD2 may supply D (5 bases each). V lost 4 bases and J lost 1, with 17 bases in between. CDR1 and CDR2 from the germline V gene are SGHRS and YFSETQ. The CDR3 loop spans 16 amino acids. CDR3 nucleotide sequence: TGCGCCAGCAGCCCCCGGTCCTCGAGGGGCCAAGAGACCCAGTACTTC. Encoded protein: CASSPRSSRGQETQYF.

The rearrangement uses TRBV28 and TRBJ2-7; 7 positions agree with TRBD1. V was pared by 6 bases and J by 3 bases, with 11 bases of the junction left unmatched. The V gene's germline CDR1 is MDHEN and CDR2 SYDVKM. The CDR3 has 15 amino acids. CDR3 DNA: TGTGCCAGCAGGCTAGCCGGGACAGAAAGCTACGAGCAGTACTTC. This sequence encodes CASRLAGTESYEQYF.